Listed below are T cell receptor beta chains from one sample, sequenced in a study of CD8 T cells in ankylosing spondylitis. TCRdb re-called the 5' RACE reads with MiXCR, one entry per CDR3 protein. This sample has 200,000 to 250,000 distinct CDR3 sequences, with roughly a third found just once. Specimen: blood, either unsorted or a sorted T cell fraction (not recorded which). The receptor set was obtained from a male donor with ankylosing spondylitis or in good health (not recorded which). Each CDR3 is given with its conserved first and last residue. Fields, in order: J gene, clone size, V gene, D gene, CDR3 length, CDR3 DNA, CDR3 protein. D genes are given only for firm matches. A row's size may be missing; if present it is once, few, many or a size class.

J gene: TRBJ2-1
clone size: NA
V gene: TRBV20-1
D gene: TRBD2
CDR3 length: 15
CDR3 DNA: TGCAGTGCTAGACGAGGCGGGGGGCCCTACAATGAGCAGTTCTTC
CDR3 protein: CSARRGGGPYNEQFF

J gene: TRBJ2-5
clone size: NA
V gene: TRBV5-1
D gene: NA
CDR3 length: 14
CDR3 DNA: TGCGCCAGCAGCGAGGGGGGGATACAAGAGACCCAGTACTTC
CDR3 protein: CASSEGGIQETQYF

J gene: TRBJ1-1
clone size: once
V gene: TRBV4-1
D gene: TRBD1
CDR3 length: 15
CDR3 DNA: TGCGCCAGCAGCCCCTCGACAGGGTTGAACACTGAAGCTTTCTTT
CDR3 protein: CASSPSTGLNTEAFF

J gene: TRBJ1-1
clone size: many
V gene: TRBV7-7
D gene: NA
CDR3 length: 13
CDR3 DNA: TGTGCTAGCAGCTTATACAGGGAAACTGAAGCTTTCTTT
CDR3 protein: CASSLYRETEAFF

J gene: TRBJ1-1
clone size: NA
V gene: TRBV12-3/TRBV12-4
D gene: NA
CDR3 length: 15
CDR3 DNA: TGTGCCAGCAGTTTCCCGGGCCAGAACTTGGCTGAAGCTTTCTTT
CDR3 protein: CASSFPGQNLAEAFF

J gene: TRBJ2-5
clone size: NA
V gene: TRBV24-1
D gene: NA
CDR3 length: 16
CDR3 DNA: TGTGCCACCAGTGTTCCCGGGCCGGGAGAGACGGAGACCCAGTACTTC
CDR3 protein: CATSVPGPGETETQYF

J gene: TRBJ2-3
clone size: NA
V gene: TRBV18
D gene: NA
CDR3 length: 12
CDR3 DNA: TGTGCCAGCTCACCACGCTCAGATACGCAGTATTTT
CDR3 protein: CASSPRSDTQYF

J gene: TRBJ2-1
clone size: few
V gene: TRBV20-1
D gene: TRBD1
CDR3 length: 14
CDR3 DNA: TGCAGTGCGCTTGACAGGGACCCCTACAATGAGCAGTTCTTC
CDR3 protein: CSALDRDPYNEQFF

J gene: TRBJ1-4
clone size: few
V gene: TRBV20-1
D gene: TRBD1
CDR3 length: 15
CDR3 DNA: TGCAGTGCTAGACCTCGACGGACAGGGCCTGAAAAACTGTTTTTT
CDR3 protein: CSARPRRTGPEKLFF

J gene: TRBJ2-7
clone size: few
V gene: TRBV20-1
D gene: NA
CDR3 length: 14
CDR3 DNA: TGCAGTGCCCTTAGCGGACTTGGCGGGTACGAGCAGTACTTC
CDR3 protein: CSALSGLGGYEQYF

J gene: TRBJ2-5
clone size: few
V gene: TRBV10-1
D gene: NA
CDR3 length: 14
CDR3 DNA: TGCGCCAGCAGTGAGTTAACAGCGAAAGAGACCCAGTACTTC
CDR3 protein: CASSELTAKETQYF

J gene: TRBJ2-7
clone size: NA
V gene: TRBV12-3/TRBV12-4
D gene: NA
CDR3 length: 11
CDR3 DNA: TGTGCCAGCAGGACCGGGACTTCCTCATACTTC
CDR3 protein: CASRTGTSSYF

J gene: TRBJ2-5
clone size: NA
V gene: TRBV20-1
D gene: NA
CDR3 length: 12
CDR3 DNA: TGCGCCTCTATGGCGGGCCAAGAGACCCAGTACTTC
CDR3 protein: CASMAGQETQYF

J gene: TRBJ2-1
clone size: NA
V gene: TRBV20-1
D gene: TRBD2
CDR3 length: 14
CDR3 DNA: TGCAGTGCTAGAGGAAGCGGGGGCAGCAATGAGCAGTTCTTC
CDR3 protein: CSARGSGGSNEQFF

J gene: TRBJ2-7
clone size: few
V gene: TRBV20-1
D gene: NA
CDR3 length: 13
CDR3 DNA: TGCAGTGCTAGAGAGCATTGGGGGGACGAGCAGTACTTC
CDR3 protein: CSAREHWGDEQYF

J gene: TRBJ1-1
clone size: NA
V gene: TRBV20-1
D gene: NA
CDR3 length: 13
CDR3 DNA: TGCAGTGCTAGAGATGAGTTGGGAATGAGAGCTTTCTTT
CDR3 protein: CSARDELGMRAFF

J gene: TRBJ2-3
clone size: NA
V gene: TRBV28
D gene: NA
CDR3 length: 15
CDR3 DNA: TGTGCCAGCACCGGGGGCCCGGTACGCACAGATACGCAGTATTTT
CDR3 protein: CASTGGPVRTDTQYF

J gene: TRBJ2-5
clone size: NA
V gene: TRBV4-1
D gene: TRBD2
CDR3 length: 16
CDR3 DNA: TGCGCCAGCAGCCCGTTTCCACTAGCGGCTCAAGAGACCCAGTACTTC
CDR3 protein: CASSPFPLAAQETQYF

J gene: TRBJ2-7
clone size: NA
V gene: TRBV3-1
D gene: NA
CDR3 length: 15
CDR3 DNA: TGTGCCAGCAGCCAACAGGGTTGGGGGTCCTACGAGCAGTACTTC
CDR3 protein: CASSQQGWGSYEQYF

J gene: TRBJ1-6
clone size: NA
V gene: TRBV27
D gene: NA
CDR3 length: 14
CDR3 DNA: TGTGCCAGCAGTTTAGCAGGGGATAATTCACCCCTCCACTTT
CDR3 protein: CASSLAGDNSPLHF

J gene: TRBJ1-6
clone size: NA
V gene: TRBV10-3
D gene: NA
CDR3 length: 12
CDR3 DNA: TGTGCCATCAGCGCACAGGGCGCCACCCTCCACTTT
CDR3 protein: CAISAQGATLHF

J gene: TRBJ2-5
clone size: few
V gene: TRBV7-9
D gene: NA
CDR3 length: 13
CDR3 DNA: TGTGCCAGCAGCTTAGCGAGAGCGGAGACCCAGTACTTC
CDR3 protein: CASSLARAETQYF

J gene: TRBJ2-7
clone size: few
V gene: TRBV20-1
D gene: NA
CDR3 length: 15
CDR3 DNA: TGCAGTGCTAGAGATTGGGCCAGGGAAACCTACGAGCAGTACTTC
CDR3 protein: CSARDWARETYEQYF

J gene: TRBJ2-4
clone size: few
V gene: TRBV5-1
D gene: TRBD2
CDR3 length: 14
CDR3 DNA: TGCGCCAGCAGCATCGGGACTAGCGTGGGCATTCAGTACTTC
CDR3 protein: CASSIGTSVGIQYF

J gene: TRBJ1-5
clone size: NA
V gene: TRBV7-9
D gene: NA
CDR3 length: 16
CDR3 DNA: TGTGCCAGCAGTGGATCCATGGAGATAGGGAATCAGCCCCAGCATTTT
CDR3 protein: CASSGSMEIGNQPQHF

J gene: TRBJ1-4
clone size: few
V gene: TRBV5-1
D gene: NA
CDR3 length: 16
CDR3 DNA: TGCGCCAGCAGCTCCACCGTGGGAGGAGAGAATGAAAAACTGTTTTTT
CDR3 protein: CASSSTVGGENEKLFF

J gene: TRBJ1-2
clone size: few
V gene: TRBV6-1
D gene: TRBD1
CDR3 length: 16
CDR3 DNA: TGTGCCAGCACCGTTGTAGCAGGGGGATATAACTATGGCTACACCTTC
CDR3 protein: CASTVVAGGYNYGYTF

J gene: TRBJ2-7
clone size: few
V gene: TRBV20-1
D gene: TRBD2
CDR3 length: 15
CDR3 DNA: TGCAGTGCCCCAGCTACAAGCGGGGGCTTGTACGAGCAGTACTTC
CDR3 protein: CSAPATSGGLYEQYF

J gene: TRBJ2-7
clone size: NA
V gene: TRBV27
D gene: NA
CDR3 length: 13
CDR3 DNA: TGTGCCAGCAGTTTCAGGGAGACCTACGAGCAGTACTTC
CDR3 protein: CASSFRETYEQYF

J gene: TRBJ2-5
clone size: NA
V gene: TRBV6-1
D gene: TRBD2
CDR3 length: 13
CDR3 DNA: TGTGCCAGCAGGAAGCTAGCGGGAGAGACCCAGTACTTC
CDR3 protein: CASRKLAGETQYF

J gene: TRBJ2-7
clone size: many
V gene: TRBV10-3
D gene: TRBD2
CDR3 length: 16
CDR3 DNA: TGTGCCATCAGTGAGTCTTGGGGGGGGACGTCCTACGAGCAGTACTTC
CDR3 protein: CAISESWGGTSYEQYF

J gene: TRBJ2-7
clone size: NA
V gene: TRBV6-2/TRBV6-3
D gene: TRBD1
CDR3 length: 13
CDR3 DNA: TGTGCCAGCAGTCAAGGACAGGTATACGAGCAGTACTTC
CDR3 protein: CASSQGQVYEQYF

J gene: TRBJ2-6
clone size: few
V gene: TRBV11-2
D gene: NA
CDR3 length: 15
CDR3 DNA: TGTGCCAGCAGCTTAGGGGCCGCTGGGGCCAACGTCCTGACTTTC
CDR3 protein: CASSLGAAGANVLTF

J gene: TRBJ2-2
clone size: NA
V gene: TRBV30
D gene: NA
CDR3 length: 13
CDR3 DNA: TGTGCCTGGAGTGCCACAAGCACCGGGGAGCTGTTTTTT
CDR3 protein: CAWSATSTGELFF

J gene: TRBJ2-1
clone size: NA
V gene: TRBV20-1
D gene: NA
CDR3 length: 18
CDR3 DNA: TGCAGTGCTAGAGCCCTTTTAAACCTTCAGCCCTCCTACAATGAGCAGTTCTTC
CDR3 protein: CSARALLNLQPSYNEQFF

J gene: TRBJ1-1
clone size: NA
V gene: TRBV12-3/TRBV12-4
D gene: NA
CDR3 length: 13
CDR3 DNA: TGTGCCAGCAGTTTAGGTTTGGTCACTGAAGCTTTCTTT
CDR3 protein: CASSLGLVTEAFF

J gene: TRBJ2-7
clone size: NA
V gene: TRBV12-3/TRBV12-4
D gene: TRBD1
CDR3 length: 15
CDR3 DNA: TGTGCCAGCAGTCCATGGGACAGCAGCTCCTACGAGCAGTACTTC
CDR3 protein: CASSPWDSSSYEQYF

J gene: TRBJ2-3
clone size: NA
V gene: TRBV5-1
D gene: NA
CDR3 length: 14
CDR3 DNA: TGCGCCAGCAGGGCTCAGGGTGTCACAGATACGCAGTATTTT
CDR3 protein: CASRAQGVTDTQYF

J gene: TRBJ1-1
clone size: NA
V gene: TRBV6-1
D gene: NA
CDR3 length: 13
CDR3 DNA: TGTGCCAGCACCAGAACTATGAACACTGAAGCTTTCTTT
CDR3 protein: CASTRTMNTEAFF

J gene: TRBJ2-1
clone size: NA
V gene: TRBV30
D gene: NA
CDR3 length: 13
CDR3 DNA: TGTGCCTGGTCCCGGGCTAGCGAAAATGAGCAGTTCTTC
CDR3 protein: CAWSRASENEQFF

J gene: TRBJ2-3
clone size: few
V gene: TRBV12-3/TRBV12-4
D gene: NA
CDR3 length: 15
CDR3 DNA: TGTGCCAGCAGTCCAAGGAGATTGTCCACAGATACGCAGTATTTT
CDR3 protein: CASSPRRLSTDTQYF

J gene: TRBJ2-7
clone size: few
V gene: TRBV20-1
D gene: NA
CDR3 length: 12
CDR3 DNA: TGCAGTGCTAGGCGGCGGGACTACGAGCAGTACTTC
CDR3 protein: CSARRRDYEQYF

J gene: TRBJ2-3
clone size: few
V gene: TRBV6-5
D gene: NA
CDR3 length: 15
CDR3 DNA: TGTGCCAGCAGTTACATCCGGGGAATCACAGATACGCAGTATTTT
CDR3 protein: CASSYIRGITDTQYF

J gene: TRBJ1-2
clone size: NA
V gene: TRBV5-5
D gene: TRBD1
CDR3 length: 14
CDR3 DNA: TGTGCCAGCAGCTCCCGGACAGGGGGACGTGGCTACACCTTC
CDR3 protein: CASSSRTGGRGYTF

J gene: TRBJ2-7
clone size: NA
V gene: TRBV5-1
D gene: NA
CDR3 length: 12
CDR3 DNA: TGCGCCAGCAGTCCGGGTCTGAACGAGCAGTACTTC
CDR3 protein: CASSPGLNEQYF

J gene: TRBJ1-2
clone size: few
V gene: TRBV29-1
D gene: NA
CDR3 length: 14
CDR3 DNA: TGCAGCTATGGACGGTATCCCTCTAACTATGGCTACACCTTC
CDR3 protein: CSYGRYPSNYGYTF

J gene: TRBJ2-7
clone size: NA
V gene: TRBV11-2
D gene: NA
CDR3 length: 15
CDR3 DNA: TGTGCCAGCAGCTCCCTCACGGGGGGCCACCACGAGCAGTACTTC
CDR3 protein: CASSSLTGGHHEQYF

J gene: TRBJ2-1
clone size: NA
V gene: TRBV7-2
D gene: NA
CDR3 length: 14
CDR3 DNA: TGTGCCAGCAGCCCCACCCGGGACTACAATGAGCAGTTCTTC
CDR3 protein: CASSPTRDYNEQFF

J gene: TRBJ2-1
clone size: NA
V gene: TRBV7-3
D gene: NA
CDR3 length: 14
CDR3 DNA: TGTGCCAGCAGCTGCCCGAGGGGTCAGAATGAGCAGTTCTTC
CDR3 protein: CASSCPRGQNEQFF

J gene: TRBJ1-6
clone size: NA
V gene: TRBV7-2
D gene: TRBD1
CDR3 length: 16
CDR3 DNA: TGTGCCAGCAGCTTTAGAGAGACAGGGTATAATTCACCCCTCCACTTT
CDR3 protein: CASSFRETGYNSPLHF

J gene: TRBJ2-1
clone size: NA
V gene: TRBV10-3
D gene: TRBD1
CDR3 length: 17
CDR3 DNA: TGTGCCATCAGTGAGGCAACGGGACAGGGGTGGCACAATGAGCAGTTCTTC
CDR3 protein: CAISEATGQGWHNEQFF

J gene: TRBJ2-6
clone size: NA
V gene: TRBV12-3/TRBV12-4
D gene: NA
CDR3 length: 13
CDR3 DNA: TGTGCCAGCTCGATATCTGGGGCCAACGTCCTGACTTTC
CDR3 protein: CASSISGANVLTF

J gene: TRBJ1-1
clone size: NA
V gene: TRBV24-1
D gene: TRBD1
CDR3 length: 13
CDR3 DNA: TGTGCCACTTCCTCGACAGGGGGCACTGAAGCTTTCTTT
CDR3 protein: CATSSTGGTEAFF

J gene: TRBJ2-5
clone size: NA
V gene: TRBV4-1
D gene: NA
CDR3 length: 15
CDR3 DNA: TGCGCCAGCAGCCAAGTTTCGGGCGGGCAAGAGACCCAGTACTTC
CDR3 protein: CASSQVSGGQETQYF

J gene: TRBJ1-2
clone size: NA
V gene: TRBV6-1
D gene: TRBD1
CDR3 length: 14
CDR3 DNA: TGTGCCAGCAGTGTGGACAGGGAAGGCTATGGCTACACCTTC
CDR3 protein: CASSVDREGYGYTF

J gene: TRBJ2-2
clone size: NA
V gene: TRBV12-3/TRBV12-4
D gene: TRBD2
CDR3 length: 15
CDR3 DNA: TGTGCCAGCGCCCGGACTAGCGTTAACACCGGGGAGCTGTTTTTT
CDR3 protein: CASARTSVNTGELFF